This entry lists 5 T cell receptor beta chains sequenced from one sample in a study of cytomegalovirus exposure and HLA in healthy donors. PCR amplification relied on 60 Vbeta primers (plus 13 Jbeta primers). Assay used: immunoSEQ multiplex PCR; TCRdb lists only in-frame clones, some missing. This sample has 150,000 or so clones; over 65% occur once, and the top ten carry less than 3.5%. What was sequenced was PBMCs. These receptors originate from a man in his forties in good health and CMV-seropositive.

The CDR3 region is CASSLDSLTEAFF. For the CDR3, the DNA is TGTGCCAGCAGTTTGGACAGCCTTACTGAAGCTTTCTTT. The chain links TRBV2 to TRBJ1-1; weak D call: TRBD1 (6 bases). The length of the CDR3 is 13 residues. CDR1 SNHLY and CDR2 FYNNEI come from the germline V gene. V dropped 5 bases and J dropped 5 bases, with 12 bases sitting between them.

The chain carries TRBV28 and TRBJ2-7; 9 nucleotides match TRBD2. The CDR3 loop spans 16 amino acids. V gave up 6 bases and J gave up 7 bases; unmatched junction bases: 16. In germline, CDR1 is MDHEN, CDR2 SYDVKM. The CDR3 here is CASSAPSGRPVGEQYF. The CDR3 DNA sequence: TGTGCCAGCAGCGCCCCCAGCGGGAGGCCCGTCGGGGAGCAGTACTTC. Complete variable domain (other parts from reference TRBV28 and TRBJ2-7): DVKVTQSSRYLVKRTGEKVFLECVQDMDHENMFWYRQDPGLGLRLIYFSYDVKMKEKGDIPEGYSVSREKKERFSLILESASTNQTSMYLCASSAPSGRPVGEQYFGPGTRLTVT.

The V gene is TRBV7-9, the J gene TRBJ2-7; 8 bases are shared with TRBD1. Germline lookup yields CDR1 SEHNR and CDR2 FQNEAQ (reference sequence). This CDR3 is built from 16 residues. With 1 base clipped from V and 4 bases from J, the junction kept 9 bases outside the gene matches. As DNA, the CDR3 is TGTGCCAGCAGCTTAGGGGCCGTAGGACAGGGTTACGAGCAGTACTTC. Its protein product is CASSLGAVGQGYEQYF.

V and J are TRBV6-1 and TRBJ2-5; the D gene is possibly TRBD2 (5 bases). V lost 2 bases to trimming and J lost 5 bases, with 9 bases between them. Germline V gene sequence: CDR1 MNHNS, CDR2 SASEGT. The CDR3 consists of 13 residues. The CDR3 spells CASSEWQRETQYF. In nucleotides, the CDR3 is TGTGCCAGCAGTGAATGGCAGCGGGAGACCCAGTACTTC.

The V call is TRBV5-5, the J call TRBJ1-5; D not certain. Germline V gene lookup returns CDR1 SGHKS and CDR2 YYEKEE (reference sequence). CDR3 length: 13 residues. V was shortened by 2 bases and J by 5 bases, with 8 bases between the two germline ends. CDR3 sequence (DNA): TGTGCCAGCAGCTTTCTAGAAGATCAGCCCCAGCATTTT. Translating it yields CASSFLEDQPQHF. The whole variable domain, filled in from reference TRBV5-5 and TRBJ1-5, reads DAGVTQSPTHLIKTRGQQVTLRCSPISGHKSVSWYQQVLGQGPQFIFQYYEKEERGRGNFPDRFSARQFPNYSSELNVNALLLGDSALYLCASSFLEDQPQHFGDGTRLSIL.